This TCR beta chain was profiled in a study of CD8 T cells in Susac syndrome. The ends were cut back, 3 bases at V and 7 bases at J, with 10 bases in the middle. CDR3 length: 12 amino acids. CDR1 and CDR2 from the germline V gene are GTSNPN and SVGIG (reference sequence). General observations from the study: Acknowledgment was made by the study that its TCR sequencing and HLA analysis involved a relatively small number of individuals.

Remarks on this clonotype: Its target is not known.

TEMRA cells were FACS-enriched, with CD8+ and CD4+ T cells isolated negatively. Random hexamers served to reverse transcribe about 0.5 to 1 ug RNA. With immunoSEQ multiplex PCR, TCR beta CDR3 was amplified across 54 Vbeta and 13 Jbeta. TCRdb fed the immunoSEQ multiplex PCR reads into MiXCR, producing one record per CDR3 protein. The sample contains roughly 190,000 distinct CDR3 sequences, about 95% of which appear only once. The gene calls are TRBV30 and TRBJ2-1; D unclear. Sample: CD4+ T cells from PBMCs. This TCR was recovered from a human donor in good health. For the CDR3, the DNA is TGTGCCTGGAGGGGTCTACGGAATGAGCAGTTCTTC. Amino acids: CAWRGLRNEQFF.